This T cell receptor beta chain was found in a study of blood T cell repertoires in COVID-19. Overall study: Sources were T cells, B-cell-depleted T cells, or PBMCs; the material itself was cDNA or gDNA.

In the study's own analysis: Nucleated cell counts were estimated from reference gene primer amplification. TCRdb keeps only in-frame clones here, not all; method: immunoSEQ multiplex PCR. Clone size and V and J calls were adopted from that table, with D and trimming inferred from the DNA. This sample has tens of thousands of clones, with roughly 90% found just once. The CDR3 is made up of 17 amino acids. Germline V gene sequence: CDR1 SGHVS, CDR2 FQNEAQ. Losses at the gene ends were 0 bases for V and 4 bases for J; bases not matched to a gene: 3. This clone was counted between two and nine times. Material: peripheral blood. This chain joins TRBV7-8 and TRBJ2-1; 13 nucleotides align to TRBD2. This receptor was identified in a woman older than 75 with acute or convalescent COVID-19. CDR3: CASSLAPTSGRYNEQFF. Here the CDR3 DNA reads TGTGCCAGCAGCTTAGCCCCGACTAGCGGGAGGTACAATGAGCAGTTCTTC.